These T cell receptor beta chains were read from a single sample in a study of molecular identifiers for immune sequencing clone quantification. TCRdb reprocessed the PCR reads via MiXCR and lists one record per CDR3 protein. Here the sample spans roughly 320,000 distinct CDR3 sequences, under 25% being singletons. Sequenced input: naive CD8+ T cells from blood, with Jurkat cell RNA spiked in. The source of these receptors is a human donor in good health. Some libraries in this study had Jurkat cell RNA spiked in. Each CDR3 is given with its conserved first and last residue. A D gene is named only where the DNA matches it firmly. Expanded clones are given a class, and other clones once, few, many or no size at all.

clone_size,j_call,d_call,v_call,cdr3_aa,cdr3_nt
.,TRBJ1-1,.,TRBV7-2,CASSLVSPTDEAFF,TGTGCCAGCAGCTTAGTCTCCCCGACAGATGAAGCTTTCTTT
.,TRBJ1-4,.,TRBV4-3,CASSLKGGGEKLFF,TGCGCCAGCAGCCTAAAGGGGGGGGGTGAAAAACTGTTTTTT
.,TRBJ2-7,.,TRBV27,CASSLSGDAYAQYF,TGTGCCAGCAGTTTATCGGGGGATGCCTACGCGCAGTACTTC
.,TRBJ2-7,.,TRBV4-3,CASSQDQVGAGHEQYF,TGCGCCAGCAGCCAAGATCAGGTGGGAGCGGGCCACGAGCAGTACTTC
few,TRBJ2-7,.,TRBV2,CASSVGTLTYEQYF,TGTGCCAGCAGTGTGGGGACACTAACCTACGAGCAGTACTTC
many,TRBJ1-1,.,TRBV7-8,CASSLTGPMNTEAFF,TGTGCCAGCAGCCTAACGGGCCCAATGAACACTGAAGCTTTCTTT
many,TRBJ2-5,.,TRBV3-1,CASSQGDYRQETQYF,TGTGCCAGCAGCCAAGGGGATTACCGGCAAGAGACCCAGTACTTC
many,TRBJ2-7,.,TRBV5-5,CASSLGPGRSYEQYF,TGTGCCAGCAGCTTGGGGCCGGGACGATCCTACGAGCAGTACTTC
few,TRBJ2-3,TRBD1,TRBV14,CASSHGTGYTDTQYF,TGTGCCAGCAGCCATGGGACAGGGTACACAGATACGCAGTATTTT
few,TRBJ1-4,.,TRBV6-2/TRBV6-3,CASRSLTATNEKLFF,TGTGCCAGCAGATCACTGACAGCAACTAATGAAAAACTGTTTTTT
many,TRBJ1-5,.,TRBV5-6,CASSLKRLSNQPQHF,TGTGCCAGCAGCTTAAAGAGACTTAGCAATCAGCCCCAGCATTTT
many,TRBJ1-1,.,TRBV12-3/TRBV12-4,CASSPRDKNTEAFF,TGTGCCAGCAGTCCCCGGGACAAGAACACTGAAGCTTTCTTT
many,TRBJ1-1,.,TRBV27,CASNFYRDLNTEAFF,TGTGCCAGCAACTTCTACAGGGACTTGAACACTGAAGCTTTCTTT
.,TRBJ1-1,.,TRBV28,CASSLLMGQGDTEAFF,TGTGCCAGCAGTCTCCTGATGGGGCAGGGAGACACTGAAGCTTTCTTT
many,TRBJ2-2,.,TRBV29-1,CSVDPGGGTGELFF,TGCAGCGTTGACCCTGGGGGAGGCACCGGGGAGCTGTTTTTT
few,TRBJ2-3,.,TRBV10-3,CAISESGVYTDTQYF,TGTGCCATCAGTGAGTCCGGGGTATACACAGATACGCAGTATTTT
.,TRBJ2-7,.,TRBV29-1,CSVGGRDHSYDQYF,TGCAGCGTTGGGGGCAGGGACCATTCCTACGATCAGTACTTC
many,TRBJ1-5,.,TRBV5-8,CASSHTPYSNQPQHF,TGTGCCAGCAGCCACACACCCTATAGCAATCAGCCCCAGCATTTT
.,TRBJ2-1,.,TRBV20-1,CSAGLVGFF,TGCAGTGCTGGTCTAGTCGGATTCTTC
few,TRBJ2-2,.,TRBV16,CASSHRGPTGELFF,TGTGCCAGCAGCCACAGGGGCCCAACCGGGGAGCTGTTTTTT
few,TRBJ2-1,.,TRBV3-1,CASSQDWGGASNEQFF,TGTGCCAGCAGCCAAGATTGGGGGGGCGCATCGAATGAGCAGTTCTTC
many,TRBJ2-1,TRBD1,TRBV6-5,CASSPDRGRDEQFF,TGTGCCAGCAGCCCTGACAGGGGCAGGGATGAGCAGTTCTTC
many,TRBJ2-1,.,TRBV11-2,CASSFIEQFF,TGTGCCAGCAGCTTTATTGAGCAGTTCTTC
few,TRBJ2-1,.,TRBV9,CASSVGPGASELADNEQFF,TGTGCCAGCAGCGTAGGACCGGGGGCGTCCGAGCTCGCGGACAATGAGCAGTTCTTC
.,TRBJ2-7,.,TRBV7-8,CASSPPLTGGSSYEQYF,TGTGCCAGCAGCCCCCCGCTGACAGGAGGTAGCTCCTACGAGCAGTACTTC
many,TRBJ1-1,TRBD1,TRBV19,CASSMRIGGYTEAFF,TGTGCCAGTAGTATGCGGATAGGGGGCTACACTGAAGCTTTCTTT
few,TRBJ2-3,TRBD1,TRBV11-2,CASSWGQGVTDTQYF,TGTGCCAGCAGCTGGGGACAGGGGGTCACAGATACGCAGTATTTT
few,TRBJ2-7,.,TRBV12-5,CASGLALASYEQYF,TGTGCTAGTGGTTTGGCCCTAGCATCTTACGAGCAGTACTTC
.,TRBJ1-5,.,TRBV24-1,CAPSDLTGNQPQHF,TGTGCCCCCAGTGATCTGACGGGGAATCAGCCCCAGCATTTT
.,TRBJ1-5,TRBD1,TRBV4-1,CASSHRQGVGQPQHF,TGCGCCAGCAGCCACAGACAGGGGGTCGGACAGCCCCAGCATTTT
many,TRBJ1-3,.,TRBV5-6,CASSFSQLFSGNTIYF,TGTGCCAGCAGCTTTTCACAGCTTTTCTCTGGAAACACCATATATTTT
few,TRBJ2-7,.,TRBV19,CASSISGLDYEQYF,TGTGCCAGTAGTATATCGGGCCTTGACTACGAGCAGTACTTC
many,TRBJ1-5,.,TRBV20-1,CSARDGSGQPQHF,TGCAGTGCTAGAGATGGCTCGGGTCAGCCCCAGCATTTT
.,TRBJ1-4,.,TRBV14,CASSQTPWGGAAEKLFF,TGTGCCAGCAGCCAAACCCCCTGGGGGGGCGCGGCTGAAAAACTGTTTTTT
.,TRBJ2-5,.,TRBV20-1,CSARDSGAGSVEETQYF,TGCAGTGCTAGAGATTCGGGTGCAGGGAGCGTTGAAGAGACCCAGTACTTC
few,TRBJ2-3,TRBD2,TRBV7-2,CASSLIKRGPTDTQYF,TGTGCCAGCAGCTTAATTAAGCGGGGGCCGACGGATACGCAGTATTTT
many,TRBJ2-5,.,TRBV7-6,CASSLARGGKETQYF,TGTGCCAGCAGCTTAGCGCGGGGCGGAAAAGAGACCCAGTACTTC